This TCR beta chain was obtained from a study of blood T cell repertoires in COVID-19. Overall study context: Donors in the United States, Italy and Spain gave samples during acute or convalescent COVID-19. The analysed material was cDNA or gDNA that came from T cells, B-cell-depleted T cells, or PBMCs.

Authors' methods: Reference gene primer amplification gave estimated nucleated cell counts. TCRdb's table, derived via immunoSEQ multiplex PCR, lists solely in-frame clones and lacks some. D and trimming were read from the DNA, whereas the V and J calls and clone size are those reported in that table. The sample consists of 250,000 to 300,000 clones, roughly 89% of them appearing once. The clonotype originates from a woman aged 40 to 55 who had recovered from COVID-19. The sequencing input was peripheral blood.

The CDR3 protein is CASSGVHTNEQFF. The CDR3 bases are TGCGCCAGCAGCGGGGTACACACTAATGAGCAGTTCTTC. The gene calls are TRBV10-1 and TRBJ2-1; D perhaps matches TRBD2 (5 bases). This CDR3 spans 13 amino acids. V was pared by 6 bases and J by 7 bases, with 13 bases between. Germline V gene lookup returns CDR1 WNHNN and CDR2 SYGVQD (reference sequence).